This T cell receptor (beta chain) was recorded in a study of T-cell memory formation after mild COVID-19. Overall study results and limits: The study found balanced CD4/CD8 in clones contracting day 15 to 85 and a CD4+ lean in later expanders.

The CDR3 extends over 14 amino acids. J gave up 5 bases and V 6 bases, and 9 bases lay outside the gene matches. CDR1 LGHDT and CDR2 YNNKEL come from the germline V gene (reference sequence). Constant-segment primers were used for 5'RACE, and the resulting TCR alpha and TCR beta cDNA libraries carried sample barcodes and UMIs. Via MiXCR, TCRdb re-called the 5' RACE reads, giving one row per CDR3 protein. The repertoire holds roughly 51,000 distinct CDR3 sequences, with approximately 8% as singletons. This clonotype was detected a few times. Its antigen is undetermined. This rearrangement joins TRBV3-1 to TRBJ2-5; 7 positions agree with TRBD2. The sequenced sample was PBMCs or a T cell subset sorted from them (not recorded which). The receptor was isolated from a man aged 18 to 29 who had mild COVID-19 (a few samples of this study predate the infection). Cell type and time point are not known. The CDR3, as DNA: TGTGCCAGCAGACCGCGCGGGGGTCGGGAGACCCAGTACTTC. Its protein product is CASRPRGGRETQYF.